These 27 T cell receptor gamma chains were sequenced from one sample in a study of Vδ1+ human thymocytes (dated by TCRdb to the late 2010s). What the work shows at the level of the full study, not this receptor alone: The thymic TRG and TRD repertoires appeared highly polyclonal, with Gaussian CDR3 length distributions, in contrast to the oligoclonal repertoires of peripheral blood.

The instrument given in TCRdb is Illumina MiSeq. RNA extraction was carried out with the RNeasy mini kit, and reverse transcription was then done using Superscript III. Multiplex PCR was used to generate CDR3 amplicons, with pooled V-gene forward primers and a constant-region reverse primer carrying Illumina adaptor overhangs. Clones were re-identified by TCRdb from the public reads with CATT, and rows with the same DNA were merged. The table for this sample lists tens of thousands of gamma-chain clones; 12% to 15% of them were counted only once. The ten biggest clones cover 1.9% of the sample. The antigens these receptors bind are not known. Sequencing input: Vdelta1+ gamma-delta thymocytes from the thymus. In the paper's terms, the cell subset or site label means: FACS-sorted CD3+ TCRalphabeta- TCRVdelta1+ TCRVdelta2- thymocytes. The receptors derive from a child less than two years old who had congenital heart surgery.

Relative to its sample, this clone is medium-sized. At the DNA level, this CDR3 is encoded by other sequences in the same sample as well. This rearrangement joins TRGV5 to TRGJ1 or TRGJ2. CDR3 length: 12 residues. V trimming: 1 base; J trimming: 3 bases; junction bases outside the gene matches: 0. Germline CDR1 is VINAFY and CDR2 is YDVSNSKD. This chain's CDR3 is CATWDSYYKKLF. The DNA of the CDR3 is TGTGCCACCTGGGACAGTTATTATAAGAAACTCTTT.

This clone was counted a few times. V gene TRGV9 combines with J gene TRGJ1 or TRGJ2. The germline V gene encodes CDR1 GITISATS and CDR2 ISYDGTV (reference sequence). The CDR3 spans 17 residues. J gave up 4 bases and V 0 bases, and 15 bases lay outside the gene matches. CDR3 loop: CALWEVRRGTRYYKKLF. CDR3 nucleotides: TGTGCCTTGTGGGAGGTGCGAAGAGGCACCAGATATTATAAGAAACTCTTT.

For the V gene the call is TRGV4; the J gene has no call. Germline CDR1 and CDR2: EGSTGY and YDSYTSSV. The CDR3 is made up of 9 amino acids. The CDR3 protein is CATWDGLHF. As DNA, the CDR3 is TGTGCCACCTGGGATGGGCTTCACTTC.

The chain employs TRGV5 and TRGJ1 or TRGJ2. Germline loops: CDR1 VINAFY, CDR2 YDVSNSKD. The CDR3 loop spans 15 amino acids. V was clipped by 6 bases and J by 1 base; unmatched bases: 12. Here the CDR3 DNA reads TGTGCCACCTGGTCCACCCAAAAAAATTATTATAAGAAACTCTTT. It is translated as CATWSTQKNYYKKLF.

On this clone: The junction does not match germline at one end; this may be a read error. Other nucleotide sequences in the sample specify the same CDR3. The V gene is TRGV3, the J gene TRGJ1 or TRGJ2. The CDR3 sequence is 15 residues long. Germline CDR1 reads VTNTFY; CDR2 reads YDVSTARD (reference sequence). In nucleotides, the CDR3 is TGCGCCACCTGGGACAGGCCGCTCAATTATTATAAGAAACTCTTT. Its translation is CATWDRPLNYYKKLF.

This chain links TRGV3 with TRGJ1 or TRGJ2. J lost 7 bases, V lost 1 base, and 13 bases had no gene match. CDR3 length equals 15 residues. The germline gives CDR1 VTNTFY, CDR2 YDVSTARD (reference sequence). The CDR3 protein is CATWDRRDGYYKKLF. The DNA of the CDR3 is TGTGCCACCTGGGACAGAAGGGATGGTTACTATAAGAAACTCTTT.

This clone was seen more than once but under ten times. This chain joins TRGV4 and TRGJP2. V was pared by 0 bases and J by 11 bases, with 6 bases of the junction left unmatched. Germline V lookup: CDR1 EGSTGY, CDR2 YDSYTSSV. This CDR3 comprises 13 residues. The CDR3 bases are TGTGCCACCTGGGATGGGCCCCCGTGGATCAAGACGTTT. Protein sequence: CATWDGPPWIKTF.

This clone was seen a few times. A junction boundary mismatches the germline segment, possibly from a read error. This chain connects TRGV4 to TRGJ1 or TRGJ2. The CDR3 loop spans 11 amino acids. The germline CDR1 and CDR2 sequences are EGSTGY and YDSYTSSV. Here the CDR3 DNA reads TGTGCCGCCTGGGATCGGCCTAAGAAACTCTTT. Protein sequence: CAAWDRPKKLF.

The chain recombines TRGV9 with TRGJ1 or TRGJ2. This CDR3 contains 12 residues. Losses at the gene ends were 2 bases for V and 6 bases for J; bases not matched to a gene: 4. CDR1 GITISATS and CDR2 ISYDGTV come from the germline V gene (reference sequence). In nucleotides, the CDR3 is TGTGCCTTGTGGGAGGCCTGTTATAAGAAACTCTTT. Translated, it gives CALWEACYKKLF.

Concerning this clone itself: At one end, the junction sequence differs from germline, possibly due to a read error. The genes are TRGV4 and TRGJ1 or TRGJ2. CDR1 and CDR2 (germline): EGSTGY, YDSYTSSV. This CDR3 spans 11 amino acids. The CDR3 nucleotides are TGTGCCACCTGGGCTGTCGATAAGAACCTCTTT. Translating gives CATWAVDKNLF.

Points on this clone: A much larger clone differs by one base, so this may be a read error. Different DNA sequences within this sample yield the same CDR3. The gene calls are TRGV2 and TRGJ1 or TRGJ2. The CDR3 extends over 14 amino acids. CDR1 is EGSNGY and CDR2 is YDSYNSKV in the germline V gene. The V segment lost 0 bases and the J segment 0 bases; nucleotides outside the gene matches: 2. The CDR3 DNA follows: TGTGCCACCTGGGACGGGCGGAATTATTATAAGAAACTCTTT. Protein: CATWDGRNYYKKLF.

The rearrangement uses TRGV4 and TRGJP2. From germline, CDR1 is EGSTGY and CDR2 YDSYTSSV. J gave up 3 bases and V 9 bases, and 7 bases lay outside the gene matches. The CDR3 sequence is 13 residues long. The DNA of the CDR3 is TGTGCCACCAGCGGTGGTAGTGATTGGATCAAGACGTTT. Its translation is CATSGGSDWIKTF.

This clone was detected only a few times. J is TRGJ1 or TRGJ2 and V is TRGV9. CDR3 length: 14 residues. The V and J ends lost 3 bases and 0 bases, in that order; junction bases with no gene match: 5. Germline CDR1 GITISATS, CDR2 ISYDGTV (reference sequence). The CDR3 region is CALWESPNYYKKLF. The CDR3 DNA follows: TGTGCCTTGTGGGAGTCCCCGAATTATTATAAGAAACTCTTT.

This clone was seen a handful of times. This chain connects TRGV5 to TRGJ1 or TRGJ2. CDR3 size: 12 residues. The germline gives CDR1 VINAFY, CDR2 YDVSNSKD. The V and J ends lost 3 bases and 9 bases, in that order; junction bases with no gene match: 8. The CDR3 DNA reads as TGTGCCACCTGGGACCACGGGGGTAAGAAACTCTTT. It specifies CATWDHGGKKLF.

The J gene is TRGJP2, the V gene TRGV5. Trimming cost V 0 bases and J 0 bases; bases outside gene matches: 10. Germline lookup yields CDR1 VINAFY and CDR2 YDVSNSKD. This CDR3 is built from 18 residues. CDR3 nucleotide sequence: TGTGCCACCTGGGACAGGTATATGGGATATAGTAGTGATTGGATCAAGACGTTT. The encoded protein is CATWDRYMGYSSDWIKTF.

This clone occurred a few times. V is TRGV9 and J is TRGJ1 or TRGJ2. Per the germline V gene, CDR1 is GITISATS and CDR2 is ISYDGTV (reference sequence). With V trimmed by 0 bases and J by 5 bases, 7 bases remained unmatched. This CDR3 is built from 14 residues. CDR3 DNA: TGTGCCTTGTGGGAGGTGACTATTGATTATAAGAAACTCTTT. Amino acid sequence: CALWEVTIDYKKLF.

The V gene is TRGV4, the J gene TRGJP1. Germline assignment: CDR1 EGSTGY and CDR2 YDSYTSSV. The J segment lost 1 base and the V segment lost 6 bases, leaving 23 bases of the junction unmatched. The CDR3 covers 20 residues. In DNA, the CDR3 is TGTGCCACCTGGAATGTGTTTGATAGTGGGAAATTTACCACTGGTTGGTTCAAGATATTT. Translated: CATWNVFDSGKFTTGWFKIF.

In this sample, this clone is medium-sized. Within the sample, other DNA sequences also encode this same CDR3. V is TRGV9 and J is TRGJ1 or TRGJ2. The CDR3 is 12 amino acids. With V trimmed by 0 bases and J by 4 bases, 0 bases remained unmatched. Germline V CDR1 and CDR2: GITISATS, ISYDGTV (reference sequence). CDR3 in DNA: TGTGCCTTGTGGGAGGTGTATTATAAGAAACTCTTT. This sequence encodes CALWEVYYKKLF.

V gene TRGV9 combines with J gene TRGJP2. The CDR3 has 15 residues. The trim removed 3 bases at V and 1 base at J, leaving 5 bases unmatched. Germline CDR1 reads GITISATS; CDR2 reads ISYDGTV (reference sequence). CDR3 sequence reads: CALWETCSSDWIKTF. The CDR3 region has the DNA TGTGCCTTGTGGGAGACCTGTAGTAGTGATTGGATCAAGACGTTT.

This clone occurred a few times. The chain uses TRGV8 and TRGJ1 or TRGJ2. Per germline, CDR1 VENAVY and CDR2 YDSYNSRV. The CDR3 spans 13 residues. V shed 2 bases and J 6 bases; nucleotides not matched to a gene: 7. The CDR3 coding sequence is TGTGCCACCTGGGATAAGCTTTGTTATAAGAAACTCTTT. Its translation is CATWDKLCYKKLF.

To note about this clone: The junction does not match germline at one end; this may be a read error. The V gene is TRGV4, the J gene TRGJP1. Per germline, CDR1 EGSTGY and CDR2 YDSYTSSV. The CDR3 is 13 residues long. The CDR3 coding sequence is TGTGCCACCTGGAATGGGTTATGTTGGTTCAAGATATTT. Amino acid sequence: CATWNGLCWFKIF.

The gene calls are TRGV9 and TRGJ1 or TRGJ2. The V gene end was trimmed by 2 bases and the J gene end by 3 bases; junction bases not matched to a gene: 7. Looked up from germline, CDR1 is GITISATS and CDR2 is ISYDGTV (reference sequence). The CDR3 is made up of 14 amino acids. The CDR3 loop reads CALWEAVFYYKKLF. The CDR3 bases are TGTGCCTTGTGGGAGGCCGTTTTTTATTATAAGAAACTCTTT.

This clone was picked up a small number of times. One end of the junction varies from germline; a read error may be responsible. The sample carries other DNA sequences with the same CDR3. This chain links TRGV4 with TRGJP2. The CDR3 consists of 11 residues. The V gene's germline CDR1 is EGSTGY and CDR2 YDSYTSSV. CDR3 loop: CATWNGRIKTF. CDR3 DNA: TGTGCCACCTGGAATGGTCGGATCAAGACGTTT.

V and J are TRGV8 and TRGJ1 or TRGJ2. V gave up 1 base and J gave up 12 bases; unmatched junction bases: 6. The germline V gene encodes CDR1 VENAVY and CDR2 YDSYNSRV. The CDR3 consists of 11 residues. CDR3 loop: CATWDRGGKLF. In DNA form, the CDR3 reads TGTGCCACCTGGGATAGAGGAGGGAAACTCTTT.

The rearrangement joins TRGV4 to TRGJP1. The CDR3 is 14 residues long. Germline CDR1 reads EGSTGY; CDR2 reads YDSYTSSV. Trimming removed 5 bases from V and 0 bases from J; junction bases left unmatched: 3. The DNA of the CDR3 is TGTGCCACCTGGGGCGATACCACTGGTTGGTTCAAGATATTT. It encodes CATWGDTTGWFKIF.

This clone was counted only a few times. The rearrangement joins TRGV9 to TRGJ1 or TRGJ2. The CDR3 sequence is 13 residues long. The ends lost 2 bases at V and 5 bases at J; junction bases unmatched: 6. In germline, CDR1 is GITISATS, CDR2 ISYDGTV (reference sequence). CDR3 sequence reads: CALWEDWDYKKLF. The CDR3 bases are TGTGCCTTGTGGGAGGACTGGGATTATAAGAAACTCTTT.

This clone is deemed medium-sized. The chain carries TRGV9 and TRGJ1 or TRGJ2. CDR1 is GITISATS and CDR2 is ISYDGTV in the germline V gene (reference sequence). Trimming removed 0 bases from V and 4 bases from J; junction bases left unmatched: 6. This CDR3 is built from 14 residues. The CDR3 is CALWEVQEYYKKLF. CDR3 sequence (DNA): TGTGCCTTGTGGGAGGTGCAGGAGTATTATAAGAAACTCTTT.